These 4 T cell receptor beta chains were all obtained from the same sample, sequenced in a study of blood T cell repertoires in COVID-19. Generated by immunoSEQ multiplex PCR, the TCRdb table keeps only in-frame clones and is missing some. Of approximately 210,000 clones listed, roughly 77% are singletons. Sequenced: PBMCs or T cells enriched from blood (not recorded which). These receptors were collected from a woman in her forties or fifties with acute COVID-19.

The CDR3 sequence is CASSRLGRATGGPSKHF. DNA of the CDR3: TGTGCCAGTAGTAGGTTGGGGAGGGCGACAGGGGGCCCCTCCAAGCATTTT. This rearrangement joins TRBV19 to TRBJ1-5; TRBD1 agrees at 10 bases. Germline V lookup: CDR1 LNHDA, CDR2 SQIVND (reference sequence). The CDR3 is 17 residues long. V lost 4 bases, J lost 14 bases, and 20 bases stayed unmatched.

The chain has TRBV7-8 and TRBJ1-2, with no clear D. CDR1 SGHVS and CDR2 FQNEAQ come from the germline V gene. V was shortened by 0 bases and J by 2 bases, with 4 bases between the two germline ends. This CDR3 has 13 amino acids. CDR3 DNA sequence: TGTGCCAGCAGCTTAGCCAGAAACTATGGCTACACCTTC. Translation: CASSLARNYGYTF.

The CDR3 DNA sequence: TGTGCCTTACTCGCGGGGGGGAATTCACCCCTCCACTTT. The encoded protein is CALLAGGNSPLHF. This chain uses TRBV30 with TRBJ1-6, with a possible D match to TRBD1 (5 bases). The CDR3 covers 13 residues. Trimming took 7 bases from V and 7 from J, leaving 14 bases between them. Germline V lookup: CDR1 GTSNPN, CDR2 SVGIG (reference sequence).

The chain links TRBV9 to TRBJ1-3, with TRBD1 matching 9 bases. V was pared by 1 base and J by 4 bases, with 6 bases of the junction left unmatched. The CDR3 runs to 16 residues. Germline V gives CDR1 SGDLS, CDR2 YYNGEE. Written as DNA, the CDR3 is TGTGCCAGCAGCGTATTGGGGACAGGGACGGGAAACACCATATATTTT. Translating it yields CASSVLGTGTGNTIYF.